This T cell receptor (beta chain) appears in the sequencing data of a study of cytomegalovirus exposure and HLA in healthy donors. Findings and caveats of the study: Cytomegalovirus association was assigned to some 160 TCR beta chains. Earlier analysis yielded a pattern in which most TCR beta V segments were productive about 90% or about 30% of the time. Using a false discovery rate of 0.05, a later analysis showed that approximately 17,000 TCR beta sequences were associated with HLA alleles.

Trimming removed 2 bases from V and 7 bases from J, with 17 bases in between. Germline V lookup: CDR1 MNHEY, CDR2 SVGAGI. The CDR3 is 15 amino acids. 60 Vbeta and 13 Jbeta primers were used in PCR. Method: immunoSEQ multiplex PCR; TCRdb's copy keeps in-frame clones and lacks some. This sample has about 220,000 clones, with approximately 82% found just once. On this clone itself: Its target is not known.

The sample taken for sequencing was PBMCs. V usage is TRBV6-5 and J usage is TRBJ1-1; D is possibly TRBD1 (6 bases). This sequence originates from a man in his late teens or twenties in good health and CMV-seronegative. CDR3 in DNA: TGTGCCAGCAGTTACACCGCGGGGGCTGTGAATGAAGCTTTCTTT. It is translated as CASSYTAGAVNEAFF.